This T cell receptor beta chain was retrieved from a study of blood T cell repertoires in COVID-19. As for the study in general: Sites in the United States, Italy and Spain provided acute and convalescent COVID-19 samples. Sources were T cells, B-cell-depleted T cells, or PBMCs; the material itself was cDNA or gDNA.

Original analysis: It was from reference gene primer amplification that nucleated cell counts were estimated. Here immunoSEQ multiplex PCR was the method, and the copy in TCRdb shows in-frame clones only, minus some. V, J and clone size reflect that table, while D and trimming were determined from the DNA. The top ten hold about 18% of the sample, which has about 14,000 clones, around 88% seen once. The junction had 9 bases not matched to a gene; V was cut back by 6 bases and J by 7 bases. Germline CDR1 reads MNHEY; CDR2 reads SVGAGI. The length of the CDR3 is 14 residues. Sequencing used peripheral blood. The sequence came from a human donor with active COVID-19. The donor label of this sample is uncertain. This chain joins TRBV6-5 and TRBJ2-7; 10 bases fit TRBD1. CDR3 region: CASRLGQGPSEQYF. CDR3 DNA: TGTGCCAGCAGGCTGGGACAGGGGCCCTCTGAGCAGTACTTC.